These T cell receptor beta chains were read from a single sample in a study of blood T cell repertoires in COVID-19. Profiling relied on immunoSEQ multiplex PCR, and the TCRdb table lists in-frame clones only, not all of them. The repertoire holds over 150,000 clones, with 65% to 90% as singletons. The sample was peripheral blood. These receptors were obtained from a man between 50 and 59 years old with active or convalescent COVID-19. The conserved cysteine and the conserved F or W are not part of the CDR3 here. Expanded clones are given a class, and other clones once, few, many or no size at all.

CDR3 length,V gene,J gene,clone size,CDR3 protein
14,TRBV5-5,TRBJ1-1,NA,ASSWIETSGDTEAF
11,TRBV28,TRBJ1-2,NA,ASNLGGGEGYT
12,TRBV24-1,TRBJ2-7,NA,ATSDNRGHYEQY
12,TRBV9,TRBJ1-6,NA,ASSAGTGVTPLH
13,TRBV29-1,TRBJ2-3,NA,SALGLAEYTDTQY
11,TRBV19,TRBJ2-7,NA,ASSRQGIYEQY
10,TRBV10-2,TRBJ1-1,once,ASSDGVTEAF
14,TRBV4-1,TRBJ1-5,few,ASSQAGTGLNQPQH
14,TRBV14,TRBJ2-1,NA,ASSRQGLDSYNEQF
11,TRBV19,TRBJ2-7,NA,ASSRDRFYEQY
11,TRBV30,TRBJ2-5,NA,ALTGGDEKTQY
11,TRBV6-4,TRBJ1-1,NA,ASSGGKNTEAF
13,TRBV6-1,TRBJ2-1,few,ASSEEGTGGNEQF
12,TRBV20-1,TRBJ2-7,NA,SASGTAWDYEQY
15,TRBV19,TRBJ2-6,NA,ASSPIDRGTGANVLT
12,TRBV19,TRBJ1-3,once,ASTRDSLGNTIY
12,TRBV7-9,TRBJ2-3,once,ASSLGQGTDTQY
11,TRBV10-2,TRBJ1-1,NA,ASSESRGTEAF
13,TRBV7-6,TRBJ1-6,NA,ASSVSEGGNSPLH
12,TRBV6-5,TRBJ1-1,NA,ASSYLGRDTEAF
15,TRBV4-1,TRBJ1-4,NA,ASSQIRGSSTNEKLF
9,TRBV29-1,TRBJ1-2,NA,SVDRGEGYT
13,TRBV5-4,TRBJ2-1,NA,ASSLTSGGLNEQF
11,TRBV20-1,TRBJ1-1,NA,SASPGLNTEAF
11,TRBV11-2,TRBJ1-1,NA,ASSLTENTEAF
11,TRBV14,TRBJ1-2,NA,ASSRGRTYGYT
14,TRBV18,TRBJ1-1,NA,ASSASGGVLNTEAF
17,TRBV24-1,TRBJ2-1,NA,ATSDPALPSGRAYNEQF
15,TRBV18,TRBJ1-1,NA,ASSPMGRGSMNTEAF
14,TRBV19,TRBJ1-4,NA,ASSIPQGTGNEKLF
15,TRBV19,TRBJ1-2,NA,ASSIGRGGRINYGYT
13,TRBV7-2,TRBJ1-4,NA,ASSQGDRDNEKLF
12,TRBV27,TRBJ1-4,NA,ASSSGTGDEKLF
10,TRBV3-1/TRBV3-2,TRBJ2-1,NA,ASSRLGGEQF
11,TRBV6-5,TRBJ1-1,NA,ASRDRVFGEAF
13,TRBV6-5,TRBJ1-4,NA,ASSKQGRDGEKLF
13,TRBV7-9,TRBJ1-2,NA,ASSPRVMTNYGYT
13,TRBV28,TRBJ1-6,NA,ASSLRHGRGSPLH
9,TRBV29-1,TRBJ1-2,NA,SVGTGDGYT
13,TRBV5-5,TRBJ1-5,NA,ASSWGTGINQPQH
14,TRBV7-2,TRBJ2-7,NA,ASSFIAGGPVEEQY
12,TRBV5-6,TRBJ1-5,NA,ASSLQGETSPQH
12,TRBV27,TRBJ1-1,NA,ASSTGYSNTEAF
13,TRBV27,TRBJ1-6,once,ASSLLQGGDSPLH
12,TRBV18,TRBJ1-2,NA,ASSPRGDLYGYT
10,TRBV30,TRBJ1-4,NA,AWAGTGEKLF
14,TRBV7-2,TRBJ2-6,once,ASSPRGSTGANVLT
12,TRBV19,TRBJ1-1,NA,ASGWDSKNTEAF
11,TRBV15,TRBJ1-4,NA,ATSRPQSEKLF
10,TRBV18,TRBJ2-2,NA,ASNRGTGELF
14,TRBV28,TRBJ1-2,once,ASSLAQIGVSYGYT
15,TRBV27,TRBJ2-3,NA,ASSLSGTGGLTDTQY
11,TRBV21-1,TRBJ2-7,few,ASSNRDIYEQY
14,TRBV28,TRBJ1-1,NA,ASSSAGGGGDTEAF
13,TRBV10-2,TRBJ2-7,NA,ASRSESGRRDEQY
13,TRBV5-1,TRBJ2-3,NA,ASGTGDRWTDTQY
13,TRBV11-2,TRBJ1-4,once,ASSLDNRAGEKLF